This is a list of T cell receptor beta chains from one sample in a study of technical replicates of blood from several donors. The assay was immunoSEQ multiplex PCR, and TCRdb's table has in-frame clones only and misses some. This repertoire shows under 100,000 clones, approximately 96% found once; its top ten account for 0.23%. The sample taken for sequencing was T cells isolated from PBMCs. The source of these receptors is a human donor in good health. The CDR3 runs from the conserved cysteine through the conserved F or W. A D gene is named only where the DNA matches it firmly.

D: TRBD2; J: TRBJ2-1; V: TRBV6-4; CDR3: CASSRLAGPYNEQFF
D: -; J: TRBJ1-3; V: TRBV30; CDR3: CACPTAGGPTGNTIYF
D: TRBD1; J: TRBJ2-1; V: TRBV7-9; CDR3: CASSSGTAKFNEQFF
D: -; J: TRBJ1-1; V: TRBV14; CDR3: CASRTGAGTEAFF
D: -; J: TRBJ1-4; V: TRBV30; CDR3: CAWSTRRGSTNEKLFF
D: -; J: TRBJ1-6; V: TRBV11-2; CDR3: CASSLLGQLNSPLHF
D: TRBD1; J: TRBJ1-4; V: TRBV5-4; CDR3: CASSLENGQGPISNEKLFF
D: -; J: TRBJ2-4; V: TRBV28; CDR3: CASSFLRSGGQNSAKNIQYF
D: TRBD1; J: TRBJ1-2; V: TRBV28; CDR3: CASSLGQGNYGYTF
D: TRBD2; J: TRBJ2-1; V: TRBV10-1; CDR3: CASSESWLAGSNEQFF
D: -; J: TRBJ2-1; V: TRBV13; CDR3: CASSLEGGGGYNEQFF
D: TRBD1; J: TRBJ1-4; V: TRBV5-5; CDR3: CASRFTGVTNEKLFF
D: -; J: TRBJ1-1; V: TRBV5-4; CDR3: CASSSDNVEAFF
D: -; J: TRBJ1-6; V: TRBV5-8; CDR3: CASSLYRGQNSPLHF
D: -; J: TRBJ2-5; V: TRBV27; CDR3: CASSFVALETQYF
D: TRBD2; J: TRBJ2-3; V: TRBV7-3; CDR3: CASSFGGGGAADTQYF
D: -; J: TRBJ2-7; V: TRBV10-2; CDR3: CASSESPYSYEQYF
D: TRBD2; J: TRBJ2-1; V: TRBV14; CDR3: CASSYGTSYNEQFF
D: -; J: TRBJ1-1; V: TRBV29-1; CDR3: CSVEWGVGTEAFF
D: -; J: TRBJ1-5; V: TRBV5-6; CDR3: CASSLAKRGSYQPQHF
D: -; J: TRBJ2-5; V: TRBV10-3; CDR3: CAISDHLTQYF